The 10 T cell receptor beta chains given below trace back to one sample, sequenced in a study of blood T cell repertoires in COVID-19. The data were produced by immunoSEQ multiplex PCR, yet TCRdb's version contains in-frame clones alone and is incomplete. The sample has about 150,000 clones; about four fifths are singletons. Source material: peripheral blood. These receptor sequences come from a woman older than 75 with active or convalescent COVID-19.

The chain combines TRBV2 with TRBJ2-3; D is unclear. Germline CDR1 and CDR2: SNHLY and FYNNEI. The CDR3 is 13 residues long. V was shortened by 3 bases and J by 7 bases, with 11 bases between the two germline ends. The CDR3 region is CASSEGAGNTQYF. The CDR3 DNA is TGTGCCAGCAGTGAGGGCGCAGGAAATACGCAGTATTTT.

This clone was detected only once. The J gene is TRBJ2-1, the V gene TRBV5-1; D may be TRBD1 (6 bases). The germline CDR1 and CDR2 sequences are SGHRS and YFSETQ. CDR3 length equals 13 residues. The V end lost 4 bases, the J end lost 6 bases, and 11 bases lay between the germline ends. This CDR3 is CASSPQGINEQFF. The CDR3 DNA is TGCGCCAGCAGCCCACAGGGAATCAATGAGCAGTTCTTC. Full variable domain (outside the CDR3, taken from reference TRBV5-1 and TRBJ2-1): KAGVTQTPRYLIKTRGQQVTLSCSPISGHRSVSWYQQTPGQGLQFLFEYFSETQRNKGNFPGRFSGRQFSNSRSEMNVSTLELGDSALYLCASSPQGINEQFFGPGTRLTVL.

Written as DNA, the CDR3 is TGTGCCAGCAGTTTAATTAAAAGCGGTCGGTTCTTC. Encoded protein: CASSLIKSGRFF. This rearrangement joins TRBV12-3 or TRBV12-4 to TRBJ2-1; maybe TRBD2 (5 bases). The CDR3 is made up of 12 amino acids. Deletions cut 2 bases from V and 15 bases from J, with 14 bases between.

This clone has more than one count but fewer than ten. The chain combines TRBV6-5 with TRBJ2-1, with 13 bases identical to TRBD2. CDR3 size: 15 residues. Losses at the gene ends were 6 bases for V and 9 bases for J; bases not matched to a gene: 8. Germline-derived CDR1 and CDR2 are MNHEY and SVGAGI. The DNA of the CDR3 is TGTGCCAGCAGAAAACTAGCGGGAGGGCCTAGTGAGCAGTTCTTC. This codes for CASRKLAGGPSEQFF.

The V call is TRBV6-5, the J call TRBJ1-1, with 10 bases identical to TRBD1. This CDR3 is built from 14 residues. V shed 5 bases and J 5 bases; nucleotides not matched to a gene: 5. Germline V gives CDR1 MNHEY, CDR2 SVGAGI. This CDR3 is CASSLGTGVTEAFF. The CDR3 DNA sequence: TGTGCCAGCAGTCTCGGGACAGGGGTGACTGAAGCTTTCTTT.

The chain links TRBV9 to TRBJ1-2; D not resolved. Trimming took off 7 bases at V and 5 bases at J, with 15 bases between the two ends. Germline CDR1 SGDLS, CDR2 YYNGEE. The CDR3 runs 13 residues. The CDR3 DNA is TGTGCCAGCTCTCCGAGGGCGACATATGGCTACACCTTC. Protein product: CASSPRATYGYTF.

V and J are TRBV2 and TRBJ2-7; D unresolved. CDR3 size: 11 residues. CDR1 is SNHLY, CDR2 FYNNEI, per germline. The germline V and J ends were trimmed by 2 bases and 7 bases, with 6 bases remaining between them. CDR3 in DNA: TGTGCCAGCAGTGAAAGGAGAGAGCAGTACTTC. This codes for CASSERREQYF.

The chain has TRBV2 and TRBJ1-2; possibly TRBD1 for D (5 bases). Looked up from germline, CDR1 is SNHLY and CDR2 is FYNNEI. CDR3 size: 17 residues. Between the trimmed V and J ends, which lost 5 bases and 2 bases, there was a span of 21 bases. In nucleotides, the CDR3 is TGTGCCAGCAGTTCTCAACAGGCGATGTCTATAAACTATGGCTACACCTTC. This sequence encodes CASSSQQAMSINYGYTF.

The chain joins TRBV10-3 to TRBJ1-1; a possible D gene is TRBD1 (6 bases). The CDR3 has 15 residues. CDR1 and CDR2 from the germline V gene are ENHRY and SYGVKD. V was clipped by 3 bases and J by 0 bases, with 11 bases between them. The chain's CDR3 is CAISEQQGLNTEAFF. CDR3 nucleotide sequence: TGTGCCATCAGTGAACAACAGGGCTTGAACACTGAAGCTTTCTTT.

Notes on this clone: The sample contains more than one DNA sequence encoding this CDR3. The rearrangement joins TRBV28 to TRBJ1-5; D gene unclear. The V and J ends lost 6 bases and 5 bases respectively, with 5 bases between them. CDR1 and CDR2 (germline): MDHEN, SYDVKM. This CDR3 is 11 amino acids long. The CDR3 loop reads CASSTDQPQHF. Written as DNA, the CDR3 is TGTGCCAGCAGCACGGATCAGCCCCAGCATTTT.